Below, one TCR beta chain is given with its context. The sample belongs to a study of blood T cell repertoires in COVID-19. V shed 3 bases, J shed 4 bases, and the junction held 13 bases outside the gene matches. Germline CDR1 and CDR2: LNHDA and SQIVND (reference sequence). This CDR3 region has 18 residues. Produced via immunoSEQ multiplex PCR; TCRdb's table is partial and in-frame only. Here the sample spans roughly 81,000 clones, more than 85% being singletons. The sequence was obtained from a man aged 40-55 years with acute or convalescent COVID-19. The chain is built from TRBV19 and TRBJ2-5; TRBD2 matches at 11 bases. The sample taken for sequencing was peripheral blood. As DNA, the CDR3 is TGTGCCAGTAGTATCCTTCCAAGACTAGCGGGGATGGGAGAGACCCAGTACTTC. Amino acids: CASSILPRLAGMGETQYF.